This note documents a single T cell receptor (beta chain) sequence. Its antigen is as yet unknown. Germline values: CDR1 LNHDA, CDR2 SQIVND (reference sequence). This CDR3 is built from 13 residues. Trimming took off 2 bases at V and 3 bases at J, with 8 bases between the two ends. Profiling relied on immunoSEQ multiplex PCR, and the TCRdb table lists in-frame clones only, not all of them. Of over 100,000 clones listed, roughly 93% are singletons. The entry originates in a study of graft-versus-host responses after intestinal transplantation. Study summary: Each recipient received a multivisceral, liver-intestinal, or isolated intestinal graft. Anti-thymocyte globulin induction preceded around 3 years of tacrolimus and steroid maintenance in all recipients. Points from the study as a whole: Present in recipient marrow, GvH clones included some that appeared first in ileum or blood.

This TCR was sampled from a human donor who received an intestinal transplant. The sample here was unstimulated CD4+ T cells sorted from spleen or lymph node cells, taken before intestinal transplant. The rearrangement uses TRBV19 and TRBJ2-7; no clear D. The CDR3 is CASSIRYGYEQYF. DNA for the CDR3: TGTGCCAGTAGTATACGGTACGGCTACGAGCAGTACTTC.